These T cell receptor beta chains were read from a single sample in a study of Ad26.COV2.S vaccination and SARS-CoV-2 variants. Assay: immunoSEQ multiplex PCR; the TCRdb copy retains only in-frame clones and omits some. The sample gives 300,000 to 450,000 clones, 92% of which show up once; about 3.8% is in the top ten. Material: peripheral blood, obtained after recovery from COVID-19. These receptors were collected from a human donor who had recovered from COVID-19. CDR3s include the opening cysteine and the closing phenylalanine or tryptophan. The D gene is left open where the match is weak. A row's size may be missing; if present it is once, few, many or a size class.

>TRBJ2-1|.|TRBV7-9|.
TGTGCCAGCAGCCTAACTGGACTCGGGGTCGGGGGCGATGAGCAGTTCTTC
CASSLTGLGVGGDEQFF
>TRBJ1-3|.|TRBV4-3|.
TGCGCCAGCAGCCCAGGGCGGCTCCCTGGAAACACCATATATTTT
CASSPGRLPGNTIYF
>TRBJ1-1|few|TRBV11-3|.
TGTGCCAGCAGCTGTAAGACCGGGACACAATATATGAACACTGAAGCTTTCTTT
CASSCKTGTQYMNTEAFF
>TRBJ2-3|.|TRBV4-2|.
TGTGCCAGCAGCCAAGATTGGCGGGTCACAGATACGCAGTATTTT
CASSQDWRVTDTQYF
>TRBJ1-4|once|TRBV6-4|TRBD1
TGTGCCAGCCGTAGACAGGGCATTTTTGTAACTAATGAAAAACTGTTTTTT
CASRRQGIFVTNEKLFF
>TRBJ1-2|.|TRBV4-3|TRBD1
TGCGCCAGCAGCCAAGACCCAGGGGGTGTAGATGGCTACACCTTC
CASSQDPGGVDGYTF
>TRBJ1-3|.|TRBV2|.
TGTGCCAGCAGTGTTGGCCGGGGGGCGAGCTCTGGAAACACCATATATTTT
CASSVGRGASSGNTIYF
>TRBJ2-1|.|TRBV10-1|TRBD2
TGCGCCAGCAGTGCTGGTAGCGGGGGCCTAAATGAGCAGTTCTTC
CASSAGSGGLNEQFF
>TRBJ2-7|.|TRBV13|.
TGTGCCAGCAGCCCCCGCAACTACGAGCAGTACTTC
CASSPRNYEQYF
>TRBJ1-1|.|TRBV27|.
TGTGCCAGCAGTTTAAGGGGTGGTGAAGCTTTCTTT
CASSLRGGEAFF
>TRBJ2-3|.|TRBV5-1|TRBD2
TGCGCCAGCAGCCCGGGACTAGGGGTGGGAACGCAGTATTTT
CASSPGLGVGTQYF
>TRBJ1-1|.|TRBV13|.
TGTGCCAGCAGCTTAGGGGGGATCCTCATGAACACTGAAGCTTTCTTT
CASSLGGILMNTEAFF
>TRBJ2-5|.|TRBV7-9|.
TGTGCCAGCAGCTCAGGAGGCTGGCGGGGCGAGTACGCAGAGACCCAGTACTTC
CASSSGGWRGEYAETQYF
>TRBJ2-3|.|TRBV7-8|.
TGTGCCAGCAGCCTCAGGTCAGATACGCAGTATTTT
CASSLRSDTQYF
>TRBJ2-7|.|TRBV15|.
TGTGCCACCAGCAGGGACCTATTCGTTGCGTACTCCTACGAGCAGTACTTC
CATSRDLFVAYSYEQYF
>TRBJ1-1|.|TRBV18|.
TGTGCCAGCTCACCGCTAACAGGGACGGACACTGAAGCTTTCTTT
CASSPLTGTDTEAFF
>TRBJ2-7|once|TRBV6-5|.
TGTGCCAGCACCTCCGCGGGAACAGGGAACGAGCAGTACTTC
CASTSAGTGNEQYF
>TRBJ2-3|.|TRBV6-1|.
TGTGCCAGCAGTGAGGGCAGCACAGATACGCAGTATTTT
CASSEGSTDTQYF
>TRBJ2-2|.|TRBV5-1|.
TGCGCCAGCAGCTTGTATGGGAACACCGGGGAGCTGTTTTTT
CASSLYGNTGELFF
>TRBJ2-1|.|TRBV13|TRBD2
TGTGCCAGCCTAACGGCGGCTAGCGGGGGGAACTACAATGAGCAGTTCTTC
CASLTAASGGNYNEQFF
>TRBJ2-1|once|TRBV9|.
TGTGCCAGCAGCCCACGAGTGGGGGGCCGTGAGCAGTTCTTC
CASSPRVGGREQFF
>TRBJ1-1|.|TRBV6-5|.
TGTGCCAGCAGTAAGGGGGACACTGAAGCTTTCTTT
CASSKGDTEAFF
>TRBJ1-1|.|TRBV12-5|TRBD1
TGTGCTAGTGGTTTCAGACAGGGGACTGAAGCTTTCTTT
CASGFRQGTEAFF
>TRBJ2-1|few|TRBV20-1|.
TGCAGTGCTATTCCCTACAATGAGCAGTTCTTC
CSAIPYNEQFF
>TRBJ1-2|.|TRBV29-1|.
TGCAGCGCCGACGATCCCAGGTCCTATGGCTACACCTTC
CSADDPRSYGYTF